The 5 T cell receptor beta chains listed next were all sequenced from one sample in a study of T cells in women clearing cervical HPV infection. Profiled with immunoSEQ multiplex PCR; TCRdb holds only in-frame clones, not every one. The sample's table shows 30,000 to 45,000 clones. The specimen was blood buffy coat. The receptors were gathered from a woman aged 18-70 years with a cervical HPV16 infection that either progressed to CIN3+ or cleared (not recorded which).

On this clone itself: An end of the junction does not agree with germline; a read error may underlie this. The read ends 3 residues shy of where the CDR3 ends; the end is completed using the germline J gene. This chain uses TRBV4-2 with TRBJ1-3; TRBD1 is a possible D gene (5 bases). The CDR3 spans 16 residues. Per the germline V gene, CDR1 is LGHNA and CDR2 is YNFKEQ. CDR3 DNA, as far as it was read: TGCGCCAGCAGCCAAGGCTCGGGGGAGGCTGGAAACACC. Translating it yields CASSQGSGEAGNT. The complete CDR3 sequence is CASSQGSGEAGNTIYF.

Concerning this clone: The read halts 3 residues ahead of the CDR3 end, with the missing end drawn from the germline J gene. The chain uses TRBV7-9 and TRBJ1-2; D ambiguous. V was pared by 2 bases and J by 3 bases, with 10 bases between. The germline CDR1 and CDR2 sequences are SEHNR and FQNEAQ (reference sequence). The CDR3 contains 14 residues. This chain's CDR3 is CASSLILGDYGYTF. The part of the CDR3 DNA that was read is TGTGCCAGCAGCTTAATTCTCGGGGACTATGGC.

As regards this clone: The read terminates 3 residues ahead of where the CDR3 ends, so the germline J gene completes it. The V and J genes are TRBV7-3 and TRBJ2-2, with TRBD1 matching over 7 bases. The junction had 6 bases not matched to a gene; V was cut back by 5 bases and J by 0 bases. Germline V gene sequence: CDR1 SGHTA, CDR2 FQGTGA. The CDR3 is 16 residues long. The sequenced part of the CDR3 DNA is TGTGCCAGCAGCGACGACAGGGCGTCGAACACCGGGGAG. It yields the protein CASSDDRASNTGE. The full CDR3 sequence reads CASSDDRASNTGELFF.

Notes on this clone: Sequencing ends 3 residues short of the CDR3 end; the germline J gene provides the rest. This rearrangement joins TRBV7-2 to TRBJ2-5; a possible D gene is TRBD1 (5 bases). Germline-derived CDR1 and CDR2 are SGHTA and FQGNSA. V was shortened by 3 bases and J by 4 bases, with 9 bases between the two germline ends. This CDR3 region has 13 residues. CDR3 in amino acids: CASSLGRGETQYF. The covered CDR3 bases are TGTGCCAGCAGCTTGGGTAGGGGAGAGACC.

Details on this clone: Sequencing ends 3 residues short of the CDR3 end; the germline J gene provides the rest. The rearrangement uses TRBV19 and TRBJ2-3, with 14 bases fitting TRBD2. V trimming: 5 bases; J trimming: 5 bases; junction bases outside the gene matches: 9. Germline-derived CDR1 and CDR2 are LNHDA and SQIVND (reference sequence). The CDR3 is 17 amino acids. The CDR3 is CASSFRTSGGPRDTQYF. CDR3 DNA, as far as it was read: TGTGCCAGTAGTTTTAGGACTAGCGGGGGGCCACGAGATACG. Variable domain in full (rest from reference TRBV19 and TRBJ2-3): DGGITQSPKYLFRKEGQNVTLSCEQNLNHDAMYWYRQDPGQGLRLIYYSQIVNDFQKGDIAEGYSVSREKKESFPLTVTSAQKNPTAFYLCASSFRTSGGPRDTQYFGPGTRLTVL.